The 6 T cell receptor beta chains listed next were all sequenced from one sample in a study of T-cell memory formation after mild COVID-19. Each CDR3 protein is one row after TCRdb ran MiXCR on the 5' RACE reads. Of roughly 310,000 distinct CDR3 sequences in the sample, around a sixth were seen once. Sequencing used PBMCs or a T cell subset sorted from them (not recorded which). The receptors originated from a man younger than 35 who had mild COVID-19 (a few samples of this study predate the infection). Cell type and time point are not known.

The CDR3 DNA sequence: TGTGCCAGCAGTTACGGGGGGACGGGGGCCCAAGAGACCCAGTACTTC. Translation gives CASSYGGTGAQETQYF. The chain employs TRBV6-2 or TRBV6-3 and TRBJ2-5; D is perhaps TRBD1 or TRBD2 (6 bases each). Trimming left V 2 bases short and J 1 base short, with 14 bases between. CDR1 MNHEY and CDR2 SVGEGT come from the germline V gene. The CDR3 sequence is 16 residues long.

This clonotype occurred a few times. V is TRBV5-1 and J is TRBJ2-1, with D possibly TRBD2 on 7 matching bases. Germline V gene lookup returns CDR1 SGHRS and CDR2 YFSETQ. Trimming cost V 4 bases and J 4 bases, with 15 bases left between them. CDR3 length: 15 amino acids. The CDR3 bases are TGCGCCAGCAGCCTGGGGGCGGGGGAGTACAATGAGCAGTTCTTC. It codes for CASSLGAGEYNEQFF.

The sample holds a few counts of this clonotype. V and J are TRBV6-1 and TRBJ2-2; D is undetermined. The CDR3 runs 17 residues. The ends were cut back, 6 bases at V and 1 base at J, with 18 bases in the middle. Germline V CDR1 and CDR2: MNHNS, SASEGT. CDR3 sequence (DNA): TGTGCCAGCAGCGACGAACACTATACAGAGAACACCGGGGAGCTGTTTTTT. Protein product: CASSDEHYTENTGELFF.

This clonotype was counted only a few times. The chain uses TRBV7-6 and TRBJ1-2; D is unresolved. CDR1 and CDR2 from the germline V gene are SGHVS and FNYEAQ. V was cut by 3 bases and J by 5 bases, with 13 bases left in between. This CDR3 has 14 residues. CDR3 region: CASSLTGGWYGYTF. The CDR3 nucleotides read TGTGCCAGCAGCTTGACGGGAGGGTGGTATGGCTACACCTTC.

This clonotype was observed a handful of times. The chain uses TRBV4-3 and TRBJ2-5; tentatively, D is TRBD2 (7 bases). Trimming took 3 bases from V and 1 from J, leaving 12 bases between them. Germline V gene sequence: CDR1 LGHNA, CDR2 YSLEER. The length of the CDR3 is 15 residues. CDR3 sequence reads: CASSQAGAGQETQYF. The CDR3 coding sequence is TGCGCCAGCAGCCAGGCGGGGGCCGGCCAAGAGACCCAGTACTTC.

The rearrangement joins TRBV7-8 to TRBJ2-1; 12 nucleotides match TRBD2. The CDR3 loop spans 17 amino acids. V dropped 3 bases and J dropped 7; count of bases not matched to a gene: 10. In germline, CDR1 is SGHVS, CDR2 FQNEAQ. The CDR3 sequence is CASSFPRLAGAGNEQFF. The CDR3 DNA sequence: TGTGCCAGCAGCTTCCCCAGACTAGCGGGGGCGGGGAATGAGCAGTTCTTC. Full variable domain (missing parts from reference TRBV7-8 and TRBJ2-1): GAGVSQSPRYKVAKRGQDVALRCDPISGHVSLFWYQQALGQGPEFLTYFQNEAQLDKSGLPSDRFFAERPEGSVSTLKIQRTQQEDSAVYLCASSFPRLAGAGNEQFFGPGTRLTVL.